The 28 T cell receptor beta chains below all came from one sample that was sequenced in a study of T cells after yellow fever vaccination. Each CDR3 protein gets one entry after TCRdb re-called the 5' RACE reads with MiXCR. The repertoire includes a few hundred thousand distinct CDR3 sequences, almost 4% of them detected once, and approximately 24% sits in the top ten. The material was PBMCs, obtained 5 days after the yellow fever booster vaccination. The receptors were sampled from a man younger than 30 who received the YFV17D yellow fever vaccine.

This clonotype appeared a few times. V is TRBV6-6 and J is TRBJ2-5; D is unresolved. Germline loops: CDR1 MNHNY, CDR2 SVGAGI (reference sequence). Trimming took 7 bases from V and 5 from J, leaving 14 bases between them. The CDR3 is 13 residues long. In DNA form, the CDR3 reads TGTGCCAGCATTTCCCCCTCCTCGGAGACCCAGTACTTC. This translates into CASISPSSETQYF.

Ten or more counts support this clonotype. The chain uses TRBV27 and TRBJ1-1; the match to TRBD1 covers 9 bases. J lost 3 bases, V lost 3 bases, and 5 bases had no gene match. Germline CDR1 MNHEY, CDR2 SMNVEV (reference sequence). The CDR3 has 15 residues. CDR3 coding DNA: TGTGCCAGCAGTTTTGAGGGACAGGGTCACACTGAAGCTTTCTTT. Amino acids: CASSFEGQGHTEAFF.

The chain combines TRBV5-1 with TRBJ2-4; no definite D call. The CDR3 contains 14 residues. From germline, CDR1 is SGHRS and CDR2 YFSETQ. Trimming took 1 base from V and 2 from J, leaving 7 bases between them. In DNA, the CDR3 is TGCGCCAGCAGCTTGTGGGGAACCAAAAACATTCAGTACTTC. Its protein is CASSLWGTKNIQYF.

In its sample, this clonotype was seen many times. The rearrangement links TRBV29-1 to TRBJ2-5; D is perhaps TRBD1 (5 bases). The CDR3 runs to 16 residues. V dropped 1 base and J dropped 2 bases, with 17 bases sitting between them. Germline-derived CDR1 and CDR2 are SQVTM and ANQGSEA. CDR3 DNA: TGCAGCGTTGAAGGGGGCGATGCTGCCATTCAAGAGACCCAGTACTTC. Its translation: CSVEGGDAAIQETQYF.

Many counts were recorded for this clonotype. The CDR3 nucleotides read TGTGCCAGCTCTCCCGCAAAAGCGGGGGTGGCAGATACGCAGTATTTT. Its translation is CASSPAKAGVADTQYF. This sequence joins TRBV18 and TRBJ2-3, with 8 bases matching TRBD2. CDR3 length equals 16 residues. Germline V gene data show CDR1 as KGHSH and CDR2 as LQKENI. The J segment lost 4 bases and the V segment lost 6 bases, leaving 12 bases of the junction unmatched.

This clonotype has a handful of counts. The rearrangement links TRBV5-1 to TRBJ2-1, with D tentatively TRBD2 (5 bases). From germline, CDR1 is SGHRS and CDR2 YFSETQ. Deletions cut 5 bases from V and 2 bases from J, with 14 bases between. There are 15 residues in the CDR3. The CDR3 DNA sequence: TGCGCCAGCAGTAACGTGGGGAGTCCCTACAATGAGCAGTTCTTC. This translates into CASSNVGSPYNEQFF.

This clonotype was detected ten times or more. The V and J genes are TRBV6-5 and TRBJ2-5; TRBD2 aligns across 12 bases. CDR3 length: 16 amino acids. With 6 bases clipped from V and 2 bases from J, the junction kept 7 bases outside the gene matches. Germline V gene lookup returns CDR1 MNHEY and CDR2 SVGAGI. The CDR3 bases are TGTGCCAGCAGCAGGACTAGCGGGGAACAGCAAGAGACCCAGTACTTC. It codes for CASSRTSGEQQETQYF.

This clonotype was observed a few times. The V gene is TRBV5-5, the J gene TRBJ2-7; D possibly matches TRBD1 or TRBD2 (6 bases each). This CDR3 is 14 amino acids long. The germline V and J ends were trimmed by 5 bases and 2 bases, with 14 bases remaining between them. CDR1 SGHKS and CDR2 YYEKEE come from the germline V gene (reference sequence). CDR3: CASSSIGGPYEQYF. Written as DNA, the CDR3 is TGTGCCAGCAGTTCGATTGGGGGGCCCTACGAGCAGTACTTC. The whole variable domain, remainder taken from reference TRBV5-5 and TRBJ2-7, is DAGVTQSPTHLIKTRGQQVTLRCSPISGHKSVSWYQQVLGQGPQFIFQYYEKEERGRGNFPDRFSARQFPNYSSELNVNALLLGDSALYLCASSSIGGPYEQYFGPGTRLTVT.

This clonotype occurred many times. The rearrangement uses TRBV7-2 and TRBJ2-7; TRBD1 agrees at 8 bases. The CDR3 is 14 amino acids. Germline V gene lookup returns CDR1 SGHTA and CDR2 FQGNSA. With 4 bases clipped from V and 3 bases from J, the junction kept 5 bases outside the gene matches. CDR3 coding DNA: TGTGCCAGCAGCTCGCAGGGGGCGGTCTACGAGCAGTACTTC. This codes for CASSSQGAVYEQYF.

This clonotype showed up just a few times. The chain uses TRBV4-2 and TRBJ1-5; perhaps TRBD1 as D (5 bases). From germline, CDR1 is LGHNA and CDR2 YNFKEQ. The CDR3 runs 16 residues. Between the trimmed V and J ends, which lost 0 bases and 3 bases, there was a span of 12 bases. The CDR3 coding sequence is TGTGCCAGCAGCCAAGAGGCCCCGGGGCTCAATCAGCCCCAGCATTTT. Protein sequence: CASSQEAPGLNQPQHF.

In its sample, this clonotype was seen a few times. The CDR3 here is CSARASPKGILYTF. DNA for the CDR3: TGCAGTGCTAGAGCTTCACCCAAGGGGATACTCTACACCTTC. V gene TRBV20-1 combines with J gene TRBJ1-2, with D possibly being TRBD1 (5 bases). CDR1 and CDR2 from the germline V gene are DFQATT and SNEGSKA (reference sequence). Trimming took off 1 base at V and 10 bases at J, with 19 bases between the two ends. The CDR3 contains 14 residues.

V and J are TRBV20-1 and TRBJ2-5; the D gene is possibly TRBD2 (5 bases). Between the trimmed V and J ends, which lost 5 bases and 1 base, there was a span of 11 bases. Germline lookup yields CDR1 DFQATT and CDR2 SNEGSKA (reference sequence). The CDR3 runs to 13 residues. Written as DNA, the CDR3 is TGCAGTGCTGCACGACTACCCCAAGAGACCCAGTACTTC. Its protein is CSAARLPQETQYF.

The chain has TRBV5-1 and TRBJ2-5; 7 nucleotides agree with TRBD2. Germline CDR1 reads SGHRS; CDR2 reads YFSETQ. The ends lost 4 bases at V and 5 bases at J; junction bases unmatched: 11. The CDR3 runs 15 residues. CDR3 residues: CASSAGLGAGETQYF. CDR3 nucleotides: TGCGCCAGCAGCGCCGGACTAGGGGCCGGGGAGACCCAGTACTTC. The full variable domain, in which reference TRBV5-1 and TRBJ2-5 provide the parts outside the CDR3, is KAGVTQTPRYLIKTRGQQVTLSCSPISGHRSVSWYQQTPGQGLQFLFEYFSETQRNKGNFPGRFSGRQFSNSRSEMNVSTLELGDSALYLCASSAGLGAGETQYFGPGTRLLVL.

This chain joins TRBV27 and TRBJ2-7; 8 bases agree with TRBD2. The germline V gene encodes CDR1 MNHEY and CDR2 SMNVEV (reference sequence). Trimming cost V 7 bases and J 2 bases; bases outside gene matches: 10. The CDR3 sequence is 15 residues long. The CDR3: CASTLGAGGTYEQYF. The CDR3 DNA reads TGTGCCAGCACCCTCGGCGCGGGAGGCACCTACGAGCAGTACTTC.

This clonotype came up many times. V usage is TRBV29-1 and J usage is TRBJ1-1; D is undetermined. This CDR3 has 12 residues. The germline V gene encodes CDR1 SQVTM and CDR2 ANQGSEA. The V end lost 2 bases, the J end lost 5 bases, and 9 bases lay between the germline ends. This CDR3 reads CSVEWLATEAFF. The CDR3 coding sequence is TGCAGCGTTGAATGGCTCGCTACTGAAGCTTTCTTT.

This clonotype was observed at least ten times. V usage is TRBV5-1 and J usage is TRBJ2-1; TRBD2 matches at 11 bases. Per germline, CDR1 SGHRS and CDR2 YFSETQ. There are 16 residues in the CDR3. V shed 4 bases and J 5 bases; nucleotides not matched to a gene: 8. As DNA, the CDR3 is TGCGCCAGCAGCCGATCACTAGCGGGGGCCCACAATGAGCAGTTCTTC. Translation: CASSRSLAGAHNEQFF.

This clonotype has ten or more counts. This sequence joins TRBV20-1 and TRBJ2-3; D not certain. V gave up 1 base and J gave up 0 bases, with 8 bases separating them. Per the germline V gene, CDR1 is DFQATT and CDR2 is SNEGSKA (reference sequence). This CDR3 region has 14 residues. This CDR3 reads CSARGGTSTDTQYF. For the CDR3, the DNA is TGCAGTGCTAGAGGGGGTACTAGCACAGATACGCAGTATTTT.

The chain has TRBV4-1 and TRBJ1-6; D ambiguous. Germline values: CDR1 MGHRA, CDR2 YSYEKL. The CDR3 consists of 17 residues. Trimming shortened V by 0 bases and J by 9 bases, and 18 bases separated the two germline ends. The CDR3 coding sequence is TGCGCCAGCAGCCAAGATCTCATGCTAATCCTTTCTTCACCCCTCCACTTT. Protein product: CASSQDLMLILSSPLHF.

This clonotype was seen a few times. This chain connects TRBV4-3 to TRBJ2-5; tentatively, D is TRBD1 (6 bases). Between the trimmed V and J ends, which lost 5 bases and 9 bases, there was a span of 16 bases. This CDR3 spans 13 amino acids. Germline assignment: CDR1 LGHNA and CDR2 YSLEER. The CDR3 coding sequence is TGCGCCAGCAGCGCCCGGGACACAGCCCCCCAGTACTTC. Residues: CASSARDTAPQYF.

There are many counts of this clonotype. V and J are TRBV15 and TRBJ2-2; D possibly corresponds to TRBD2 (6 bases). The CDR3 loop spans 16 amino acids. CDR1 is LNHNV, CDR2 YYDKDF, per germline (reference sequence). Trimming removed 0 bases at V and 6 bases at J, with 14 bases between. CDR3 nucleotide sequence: TGTGCCACCAGCAGAGATGAGGTCCCGGGGGCCGGGGAGCTGTTTTTT. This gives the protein CATSRDEVPGAGELFF.

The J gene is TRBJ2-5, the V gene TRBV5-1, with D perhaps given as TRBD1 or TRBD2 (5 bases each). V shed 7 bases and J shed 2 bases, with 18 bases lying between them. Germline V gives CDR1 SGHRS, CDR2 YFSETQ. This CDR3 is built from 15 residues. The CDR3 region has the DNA TGCGCCAGCGCCAGATCCGGGGCAAAACAAGAGACCCAGTACTTC. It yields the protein CASARSGAKQETQYF.

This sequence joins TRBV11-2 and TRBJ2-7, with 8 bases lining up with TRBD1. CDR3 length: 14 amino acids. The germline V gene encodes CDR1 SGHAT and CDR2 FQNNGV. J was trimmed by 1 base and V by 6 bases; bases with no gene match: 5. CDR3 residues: CASSRQGRSYEQYF. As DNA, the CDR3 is TGTGCCAGCAGTAGACAGGGGAGGTCCTACGAGCAGTACTTC.

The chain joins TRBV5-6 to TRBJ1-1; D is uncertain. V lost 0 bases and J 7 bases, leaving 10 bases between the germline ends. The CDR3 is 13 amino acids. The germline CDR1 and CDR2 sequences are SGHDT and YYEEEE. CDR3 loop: CASSLELGIEAFF. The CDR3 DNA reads TGTGCCAGCAGCTTGGAGTTGGGGATTGAAGCTTTCTTT.

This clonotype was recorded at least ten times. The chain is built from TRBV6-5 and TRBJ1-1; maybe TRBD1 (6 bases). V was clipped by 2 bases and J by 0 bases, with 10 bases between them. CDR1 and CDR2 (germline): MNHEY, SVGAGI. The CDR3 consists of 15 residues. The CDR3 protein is CASSYVGGVNTEAFF. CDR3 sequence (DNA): TGTGCCAGCAGTTACGTCGGGGGCGTGAACACTGAAGCTTTCTTT.

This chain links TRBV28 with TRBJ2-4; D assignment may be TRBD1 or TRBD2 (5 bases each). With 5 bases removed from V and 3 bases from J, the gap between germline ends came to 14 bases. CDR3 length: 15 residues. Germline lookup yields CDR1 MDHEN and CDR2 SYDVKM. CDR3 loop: CASSPLGDDKNIQYF. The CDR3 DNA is TGTGCCAGCAGTCCTTTAGGGGACGACAAAAACATTCAGTACTTC.

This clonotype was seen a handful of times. The CDR3 protein is CASSQGLLDSSDGYTF. CDR3 bases: TGTGCCAGCTCACAAGGACTTTTGGACAGCTCGGATGGCTACACCTTC. The rearrangement uses TRBV18 and TRBJ1-2; TRBD1 is a possible D gene (6 bases). Germline assignment: CDR1 KGHSH and CDR2 LQKENI. The CDR3 consists of 16 residues. V was shortened by 4 bases and J by 6 bases, with 21 bases between the two germline ends.

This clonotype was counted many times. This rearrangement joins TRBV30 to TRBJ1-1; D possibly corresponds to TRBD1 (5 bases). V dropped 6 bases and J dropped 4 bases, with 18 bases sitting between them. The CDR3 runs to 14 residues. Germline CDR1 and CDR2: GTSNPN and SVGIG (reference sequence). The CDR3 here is CACAWSGTLTEAFF. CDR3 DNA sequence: TGTGCCTGCGCCTGGTCCGGGACCCTCACTGAAGCTTTCTTT.

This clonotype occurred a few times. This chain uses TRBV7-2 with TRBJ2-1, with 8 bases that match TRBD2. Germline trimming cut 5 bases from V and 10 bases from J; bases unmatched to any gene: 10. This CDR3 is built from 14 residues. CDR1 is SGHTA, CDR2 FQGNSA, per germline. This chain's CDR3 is CASSPRSGGWEQFF. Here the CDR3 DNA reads TGTGCCAGCAGCCCTAGAAGCGGGGGCTGGGAGCAGTTCTTC.